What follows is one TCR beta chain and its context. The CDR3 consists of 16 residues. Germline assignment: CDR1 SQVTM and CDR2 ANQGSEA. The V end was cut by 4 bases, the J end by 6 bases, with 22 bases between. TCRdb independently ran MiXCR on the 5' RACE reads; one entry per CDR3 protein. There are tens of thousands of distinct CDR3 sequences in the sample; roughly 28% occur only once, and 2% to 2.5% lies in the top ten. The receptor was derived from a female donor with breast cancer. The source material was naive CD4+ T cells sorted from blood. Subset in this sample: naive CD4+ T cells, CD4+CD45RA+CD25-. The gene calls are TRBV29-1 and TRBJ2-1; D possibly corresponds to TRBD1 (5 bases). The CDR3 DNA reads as TGCAGCGTTGGAGCCGAAGGCCATCAGGGATCCAATGAGCAGTTCTTC. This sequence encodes CSVGAEGHQGSNEQFF.